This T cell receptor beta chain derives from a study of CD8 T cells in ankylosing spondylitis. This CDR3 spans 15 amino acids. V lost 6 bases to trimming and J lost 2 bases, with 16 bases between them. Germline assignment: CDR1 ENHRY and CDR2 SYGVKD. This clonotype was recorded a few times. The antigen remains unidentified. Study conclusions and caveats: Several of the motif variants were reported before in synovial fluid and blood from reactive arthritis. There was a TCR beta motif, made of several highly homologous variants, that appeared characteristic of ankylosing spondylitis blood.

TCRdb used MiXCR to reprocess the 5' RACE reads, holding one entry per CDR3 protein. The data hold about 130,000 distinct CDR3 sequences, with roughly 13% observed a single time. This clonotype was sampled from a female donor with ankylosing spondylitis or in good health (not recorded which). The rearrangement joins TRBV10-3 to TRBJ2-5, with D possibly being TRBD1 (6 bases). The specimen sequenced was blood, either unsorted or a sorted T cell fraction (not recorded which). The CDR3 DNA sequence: TGTGCCATCAGCCCTGAGCGAGGGGGTCAAGAGACCCAGTACTTC. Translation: CAISPERGGQETQYF.